This T cell receptor beta chain was sequenced for a study of cytomegalovirus exposure and HLA in healthy donors. TCRdb keeps only in-frame clones here, not all; method: immunoSEQ multiplex PCR. The sample has over 150,000 clones, over 85% seen once; the top ten hold 4% to 4.5%. Study conclusions and caveats: The study labeled 164 TCR beta chains cytomegalovirus-associated.

Trimming stripped 6 bases from V and 5 bases from J, with 17 bases between. Germline-derived CDR1 and CDR2 are LNHDA and SQIVND (reference sequence). The CDR3 has 15 residues. Of note for this clone: Its antigen is not known.

The sample consisted of PBMCs. The clonotype was recovered from a man aged 18 to 35 in good health and CMV-seropositive. J is TRBJ1-5 and V is TRBV19; possibly TRBD1 for D (6 bases). As DNA, the CDR3 is TGTGCCAGTAGGGCGGGCGGGGGCCGGCATCAGCCCCAGCATTTT. It specifies CASRAGGGRHQPQHF.